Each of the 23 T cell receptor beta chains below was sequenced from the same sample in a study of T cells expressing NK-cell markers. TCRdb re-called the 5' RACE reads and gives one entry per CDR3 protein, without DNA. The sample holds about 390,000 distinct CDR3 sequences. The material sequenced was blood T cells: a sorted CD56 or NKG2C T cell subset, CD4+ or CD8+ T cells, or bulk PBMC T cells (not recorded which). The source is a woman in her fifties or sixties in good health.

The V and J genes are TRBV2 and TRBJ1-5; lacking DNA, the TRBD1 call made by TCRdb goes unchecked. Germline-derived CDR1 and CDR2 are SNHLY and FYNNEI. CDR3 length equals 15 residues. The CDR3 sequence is CASRPGTGAGQPQHF. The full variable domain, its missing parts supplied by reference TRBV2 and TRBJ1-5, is EPEVTQTPSHQVTQMGQEVILRCVPISNHLYFYWYRQILGQKVEFLVSFYNNEISEKSEIFDDQFSVERPDGSNFTLKIRSTKLEDSAMYFCASRPGTGAGQPQHFGDGTRLSIL.

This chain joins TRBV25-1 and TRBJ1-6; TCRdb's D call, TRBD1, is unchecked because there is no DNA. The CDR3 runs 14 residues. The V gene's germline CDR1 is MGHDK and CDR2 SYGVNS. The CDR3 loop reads CASSAGTGNSPLHF.

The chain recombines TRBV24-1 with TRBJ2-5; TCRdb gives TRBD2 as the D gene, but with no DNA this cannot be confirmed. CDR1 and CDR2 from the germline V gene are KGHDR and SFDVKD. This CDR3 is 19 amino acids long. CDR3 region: CATSDWTGTSGRAPETQYF.

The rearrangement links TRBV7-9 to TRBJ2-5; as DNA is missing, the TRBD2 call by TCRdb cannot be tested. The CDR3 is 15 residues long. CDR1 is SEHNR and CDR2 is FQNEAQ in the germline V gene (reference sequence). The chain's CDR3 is CASSPEGGSQETQYF. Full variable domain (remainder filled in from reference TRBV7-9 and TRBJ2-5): DTGVSQNPRHKITKRGQNVTFRCDPISEHNRLYWYRQTLGQGPEFLTYFQNEAQLEKSRLLSDRFSAERPKGSFSTLEIQRTEQGDSAMYLCASSPEGGSQETQYFGPGTRLLVL.

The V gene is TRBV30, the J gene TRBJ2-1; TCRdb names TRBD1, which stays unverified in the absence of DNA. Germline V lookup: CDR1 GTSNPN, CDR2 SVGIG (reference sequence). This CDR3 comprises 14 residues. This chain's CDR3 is CAWRWGTGYGEQFF.

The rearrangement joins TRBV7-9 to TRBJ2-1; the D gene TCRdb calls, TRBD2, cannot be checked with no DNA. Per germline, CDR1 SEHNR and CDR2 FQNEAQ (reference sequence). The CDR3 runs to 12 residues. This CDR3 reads CATSGSYNEQFF.

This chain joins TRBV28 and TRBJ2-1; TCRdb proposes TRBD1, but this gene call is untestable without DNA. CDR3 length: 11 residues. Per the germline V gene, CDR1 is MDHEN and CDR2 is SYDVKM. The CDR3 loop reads CASSTTRDRFF.

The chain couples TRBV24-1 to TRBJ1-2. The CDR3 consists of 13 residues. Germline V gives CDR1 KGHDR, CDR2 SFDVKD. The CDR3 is CATSEGGERSYTF.

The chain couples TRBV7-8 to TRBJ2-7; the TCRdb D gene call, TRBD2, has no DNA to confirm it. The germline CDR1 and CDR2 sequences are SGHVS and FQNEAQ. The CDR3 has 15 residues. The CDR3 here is CASSFLAGPGYEQYF.

CDR3 in amino acids: CAISTGLGGGTDTQYF. J is TRBJ2-3 and V is TRBV10-3; TCRdb gives TRBD2 as the D gene, but with no DNA this cannot be confirmed. CDR3 length: 16 amino acids. The germline V gene has CDR1 ENHRY and CDR2 SYGVKD.

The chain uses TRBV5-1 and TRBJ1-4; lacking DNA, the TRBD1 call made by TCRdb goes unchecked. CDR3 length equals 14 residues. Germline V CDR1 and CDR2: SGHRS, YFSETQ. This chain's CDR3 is CASSSSAGTVKLFF.

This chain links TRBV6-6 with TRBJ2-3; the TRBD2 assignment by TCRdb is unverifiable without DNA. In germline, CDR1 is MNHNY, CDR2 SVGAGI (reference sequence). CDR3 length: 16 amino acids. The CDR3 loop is CASSPGTSLSPPTQYF.

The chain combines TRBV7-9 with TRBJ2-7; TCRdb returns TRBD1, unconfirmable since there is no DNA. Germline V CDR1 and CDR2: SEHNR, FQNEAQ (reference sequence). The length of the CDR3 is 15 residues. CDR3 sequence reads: CASSFRQGTIDEQYF.

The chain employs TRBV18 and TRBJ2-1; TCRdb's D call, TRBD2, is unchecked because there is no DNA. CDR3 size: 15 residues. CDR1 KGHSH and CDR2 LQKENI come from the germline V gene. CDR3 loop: CASSPYKTGLNEQFF.

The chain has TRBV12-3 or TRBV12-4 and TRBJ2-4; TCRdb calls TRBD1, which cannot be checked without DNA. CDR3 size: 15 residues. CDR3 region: CASSLGQLAKNIQYF.

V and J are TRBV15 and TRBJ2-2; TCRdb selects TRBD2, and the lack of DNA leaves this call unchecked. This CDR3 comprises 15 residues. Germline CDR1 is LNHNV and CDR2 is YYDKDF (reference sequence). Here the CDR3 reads CATAREGLGTGELFF.

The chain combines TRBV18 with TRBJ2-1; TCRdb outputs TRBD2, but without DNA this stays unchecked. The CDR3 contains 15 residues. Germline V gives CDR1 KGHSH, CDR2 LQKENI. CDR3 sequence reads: CASSPPIAEGNEQFF.

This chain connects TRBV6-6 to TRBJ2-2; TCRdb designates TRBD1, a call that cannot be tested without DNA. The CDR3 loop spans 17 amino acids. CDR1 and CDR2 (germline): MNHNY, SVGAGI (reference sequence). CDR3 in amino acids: CASSYVGGQIFTGELFF.

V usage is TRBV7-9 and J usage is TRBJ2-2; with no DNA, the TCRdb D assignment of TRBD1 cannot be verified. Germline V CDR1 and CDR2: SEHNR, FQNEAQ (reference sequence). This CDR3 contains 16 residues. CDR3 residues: CASSPQGPKNTGELFF.

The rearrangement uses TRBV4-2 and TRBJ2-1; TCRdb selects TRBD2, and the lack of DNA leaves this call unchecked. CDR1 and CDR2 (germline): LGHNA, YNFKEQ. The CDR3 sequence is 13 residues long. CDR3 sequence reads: CASGTAGGNEQFF.

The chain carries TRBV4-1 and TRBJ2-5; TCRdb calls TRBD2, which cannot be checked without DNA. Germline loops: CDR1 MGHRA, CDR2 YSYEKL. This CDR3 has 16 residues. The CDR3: CASSHPLTGGARAQYF.

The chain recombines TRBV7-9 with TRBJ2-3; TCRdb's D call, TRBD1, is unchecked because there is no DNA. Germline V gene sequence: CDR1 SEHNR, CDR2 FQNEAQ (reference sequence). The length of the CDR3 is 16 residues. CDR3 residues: CASSQGQPTSTDTQYF.

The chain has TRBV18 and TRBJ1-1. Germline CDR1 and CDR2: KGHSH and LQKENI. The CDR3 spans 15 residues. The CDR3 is CASSPKGNLNTEAFF.